The clone carrying this TCR beta chain was counted once. Antigen specificity is unknown. This sample includes further DNA sequences coding for the same CDR3. Targeted sequencing depth ranged from 1 in 200,000 to 1 in 1 million T cells. Only in-frame clones appear in the TCRdb table, and some are missing; sequencing was by immunoSEQ multiplex PCR. The sample yields tens of thousands of clones, 45% to 55% seen once. The sample originates from a study of cytotoxic CD8 clonotypes in ibrutinib-treated CLL. Overall study results and limits: Age-matched healthy donor levels were exceeded by baseline clonality, which tracked circulating CD8+ T-cell counts. Sampling schedules were unmatched across sustained-remission and progressing patients. Clonality went higher at ibrutinib response and then dropped back toward baseline at progression.

The receptor was isolated from a human donor with chronic lymphocytic leukemia. The sequences come from PBMCs, collected after 12 months of ibrutinib treatment.

CDR3 in DNA: TGTGCCAGCAGCTTAACGGGCGGGAGGACCTCTGGGGCCAACGTCCTGACTTTC. Translation: CASSLTGGRTSGANVLTF. V usage is TRBV7-3 and J usage is TRBJ2-6, with 8 bases lining up with TRBD2. Germline V CDR1 and CDR2: SGHTA, FQGTGA. CDR3 length equals 18 residues. J lost 0 bases, V lost 0 bases, and 4 bases had no gene match.